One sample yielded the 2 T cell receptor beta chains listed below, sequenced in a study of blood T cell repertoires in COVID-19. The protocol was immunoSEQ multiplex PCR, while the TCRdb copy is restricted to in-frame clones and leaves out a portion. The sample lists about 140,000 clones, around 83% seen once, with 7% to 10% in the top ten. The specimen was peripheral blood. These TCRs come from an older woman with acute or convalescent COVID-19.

CDR3 nucleotides: TGTGCCAGCAGCGTAAGGCAGGGTTACCATGAGCAGTTCTTC. Its protein is CASSVRQGYHEQFF. The chain has TRBV9 and TRBJ2-1; weak D call: TRBD1 (5 bases). The germline V gene has CDR1 SGDLS and CDR2 YYNGEE. Trimming left V 1 base short and J 8 bases short, with 13 bases between. The CDR3 extends over 14 amino acids.

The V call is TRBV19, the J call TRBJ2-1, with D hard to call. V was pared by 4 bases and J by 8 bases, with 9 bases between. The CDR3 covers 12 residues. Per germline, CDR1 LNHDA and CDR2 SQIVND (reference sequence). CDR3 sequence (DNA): TGTGCCAGTAGTAAGCCCTTGGATGAGCAGTTCTTC. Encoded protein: CASSKPLDEQFF. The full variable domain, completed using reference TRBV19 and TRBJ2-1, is DGGITQSPKYLFRKEGQNVTLSCEQNLNHDAMYWYRQDPGQGLRLIYYSQIVNDFQKGDIAEGYSVSREKKESFPLTVTSAQKNPTAFYLCASSKPLDEQFFGPGTRLTVL.